What follows are 26 T cell receptor beta chains derived from one specimen sequenced in a study of blood T cell repertoires in COVID-19. Data came from immunoSEQ multiplex PCR; TCRdb stores just in-frame clones and leaves some out. This table has around 100,000 clones, around nine tenths appearing once. The sample was peripheral blood. The receptors stem from a human donor in a cohort sampled during active COVID-19.

CDR3 in amino acids: CASSRTGRGGQPQHF. CDR3 DNA: TGTGCCAGCAGTCGGACAGGGAGGGGGGGCCAGCCCCAGCATTTT. The gene calls are TRBV6-5 and TRBJ1-5, with 8 nucleotides matching TRBD1. The V and J ends lost 5 bases and 7 bases, in that order; junction bases with no gene match: 10. The CDR3 length is 15 residues. Per germline, CDR1 MNHEY and CDR2 SVGAGI.

The chain joins TRBV5-4 to TRBJ2-7, with TRBD1 identical over 9 bases. Germline trimming cut 0 bases from V and 3 bases from J; bases unmatched to any gene: 4. CDR1 is SGHNT and CDR2 is YYREEE in the germline V gene (reference sequence). The CDR3 has 15 residues. The CDR3 reads CASSLAEGQGYEQYF. CDR3 nucleotide sequence: TGTGCCAGCAGCTTGGCGGAGGGACAGGGCTACGAGCAGTACTTC.

The V gene is TRBV6-6, the J gene TRBJ2-1; 7 bases agree with TRBD2. The CDR3 has 16 residues. CDR1 and CDR2 (germline): MNHNY, SVGAGI (reference sequence). V lost 6 bases and J lost 4; bases outside the gene matches: 12. DNA for the CDR3: TGTGCCAGCAGCCGGGGACTAACGAGGAGTTACAATGAGCAGTTCTTC. Translation: CASSRGLTRSYNEQFF.

CDR3 amino acids: CASSRSALAPYEQYF. The CDR3 region has the DNA TGTGCCAGCAGCCGGTCTGCACTCGCCCCCTACGAGCAGTACTTC. The chain combines TRBV3-1 (or the pseudogene TRBV3-2) with TRBJ2-7; no firm D call. The germline CDR1 and CDR2 sequences are LGHDT and YNNKEL (reference sequence). Trimming cost V 4 bases and J 2 bases, with 15 bases left between them. The CDR3 length is 15 residues.

The chain recombines TRBV14 with TRBJ2-5; tentatively, D is TRBD1 (7 bases). The V gene lost 1 base and the J gene lost 7 bases, with 16 bases spanning the gap. CDR3 length: 15 residues. Per germline, CDR1 SGHDN and CDR2 FVKESK. CDR3 bases: TGTGCCAGCAGCCAAGGGAGGGGACAGACTGCGACCCAGTACTTC. This translates into CASSQGRGQTATQYF.

In its sample, this clone was seen once. The gene calls are TRBV4-2 and TRBJ2-7, with D uncertain. From germline, CDR1 is LGHNA and CDR2 YNFKEQ. The CDR3 contains 13 residues. Trimming cost V 4 bases and J 7 bases, with 14 bases left between them. The CDR3 bases are TGTGCCAGCAGCCCATATGGCTTTGATGAGCAGTACTTC. Amino acids: CASSPYGFDEQYF.

The V and J genes are TRBV10-3 and TRBJ2-5; 8 bases are a match to TRBD1. Germline V gene data show CDR1 as ENHRY and CDR2 as SYGVKD. CDR3 size: 13 residues. V lost 6 bases to trimming and J lost 3 bases; unmatched junction nucleotides: 3. Written as DNA, the CDR3 is TGTGCCATCAGCGCGACAGGGGAAGAGACCCAGTACTTC. Its translation is CAISATGEETQYF.

Only a few counts were recorded for this clone. The V call is TRBV4-2, the J call TRBJ2-1, with 9 positions matching TRBD2. V trimming: 4 bases; J trimming: 1 base; junction bases outside the gene matches: 2. The CDR3 consists of 15 residues. CDR1 is LGHNA and CDR2 is YNFKEQ in the germline V gene. The CDR3 sequence is CASSPGLASYNEQFF. Here the CDR3 DNA reads TGTGCCAGCAGCCCCGGACTAGCGTCCTACAATGAGCAGTTCTTC.

The chain is built from TRBV10-1 and TRBJ2-2, with D unclear. Trimming removed 3 bases from V and 9 bases from J, with 5 bases in between. CDR1 is WNHNN and CDR2 is SYGVQD in the germline V gene (reference sequence). CDR3 length: 11 residues. This CDR3 reads CASSDSRELFF. The CDR3 region has the DNA TGCGCCAGCAGTGACTCTCGGGAGCTGTTTTTT.

The V and J genes are TRBV5-1 and TRBJ1-1; D is unclear. Trimming removed 4 bases from V and 1 base from J, with 14 bases in between. Germline V gene lookup returns CDR1 SGHRS and CDR2 YFSETQ. The CDR3 has 15 amino acids. CDR3 sequence (DNA): TGCGCCAGCAGCCTTGACGGCCGAGGGAACACTGAAGCTTTCTTT. This codes for CASSLDGRGNTEAFF.

The rearrangement uses TRBV5-1 and TRBJ1-2; 11 nucleotides align to TRBD1. The CDR3 loop spans 15 amino acids. Trimming at V came to 4 bases and at J to 5 bases, leaving 7 bases not matched to a gene. Germline V gene lookup returns CDR1 SGHRS and CDR2 YFSETQ. CDR3 nucleotides: TGCGCCAGCAGCACCGGACAGGGGGCGGGGTATGGCTACACCTTC. Amino acid sequence: CASSTGQGAGYGYTF.

J is TRBJ2-7 and V is TRBV27, with TRBD1 as a possible D gene (5 bases). This CDR3 is built from 13 residues. V was pared by 5 bases and J by 4 bases, with 12 bases between. Germline assignment: CDR1 MNHEY and CDR2 SMNVEV (reference sequence). DNA for the CDR3: TGTGCCAGCAGTCCTTTTAGGGGATACGAGCAGTACTTC. Its translation: CASSPFRGYEQYF.

This chain uses TRBV28 with TRBJ1-1; 7 bases align to TRBD1. The CDR3 is 15 amino acids. Losses at the gene ends were 1 base for V and 1 base for J; bases not matched to a gene: 3. In germline, CDR1 is MDHEN, CDR2 SYDVKM. The CDR3 sequence is CASSLSWTGNTEAFF. The CDR3 DNA is TGTGCCAGCAGTTTATCATGGACAGGGAACACTGAAGCTTTCTTT.

J is TRBJ2-3 and V is TRBV9, with D possibly being TRBD2 (6 bases). Germline loops: CDR1 SGDLS, CDR2 YYNGEE. The CDR3 is 16 residues long. With 3 bases removed from V and 2 bases from J, the gap between germline ends came to 16 bases. The CDR3 is CASSAHTGGNTDTQYF. CDR3 DNA: TGTGCCAGCAGCGCTCACACCGGAGGGAACACAGATACGCAGTATTTT.

This clone was counted between two and nine times. V and J are TRBV3-1 (or the pseudogene TRBV3-2) and TRBJ1-6; D gene unclear. V gave up 1 base and J gave up 10 bases, with 11 bases separating them. The CDR3 is 14 amino acids. Germline CDR1 is LGHDT and CDR2 is YNNKEL (reference sequence). CDR3 in amino acids: CASSQVEGSSPLHF. Here the CDR3 DNA reads TGTGCCAGCAGCCAAGTCGAGGGAAGCTCACCCCTCCACTTT.

The chain couples TRBV2 to TRBJ1-2, with D possibly TRBD1 on 6 matching bases. The V gene lost 7 bases and the J gene lost 2 bases, with 14 bases spanning the gap. The CDR3 is 14 residues long. CDR1 and CDR2 from the germline V gene are SNHLY and FYNNEI. Written as DNA, the CDR3 is TGTGCCAGCACCCCGGGACACCTGAACTATGGCTACACCTTC. Encoded protein: CASTPGHLNYGYTF.

The chain carries TRBV29-1 and TRBJ2-2, with a possible D match to TRBD1 (6 bases). This CDR3 region has 14 residues. Germline CDR1 and CDR2: SQVTM and ANQGSEA. The ends were cut back, 6 bases at V and 2 bases at J, with 13 bases in the middle. Here the CDR3 reads CSVVQGPNTGELFF. The CDR3 DNA follows: TGCAGCGTGGTACAGGGCCCAAACACCGGGGAGCTGTTTTTT.

This clone was seen only once. The chain joins TRBV7-9 to TRBJ1-1; no clear D gene. The germline gives CDR1 SEHNR, CDR2 FQNEAQ (reference sequence). CDR3 length equals 14 residues. V lost 7 bases and J lost 1, with 13 bases in between. CDR3 nucleotides: TGTGCCAGCAACGCGGGAGGAGGGAACACTGAAGCTTTCTTT. It translates to CASNAGGGNTEAFF.

The rearrangement joins TRBV6-1 to TRBJ1-4, with TRBD1 identical over 11 bases. The CDR3 sequence is 17 residues long. Germline V gene lookup returns CDR1 MNHNS and CDR2 SASEGT. V shed 4 bases, J shed 4 bases, and the junction held 8 bases outside the gene matches. Here the CDR3 reads CASSAGTGGPVNEKLFF. Written as DNA, the CDR3 is TGTGCCAGCAGTGCCGGGACAGGGGGACCAGTTAATGAAAAACTGTTTTTT.

The sample holds one count of this clone. The rearrangement uses TRBV19 and TRBJ2-1, with D perhaps TRBD2 (6 bases). Trimming shortened V by 5 bases and J by 4 bases, and 21 bases separated the two germline ends. The CDR3 has 17 residues. Per germline, CDR1 LNHDA and CDR2 SQIVND (reference sequence). CDR3 nucleotides: TGTGCCAGTAGTCCAGGGACTCCTTACCAAAATTACAATGAGCAGTTCTTC. Its protein product is CASSPGTPYQNYNEQFF.

The rearrangement joins TRBV19 to TRBJ1-6, with a possible D match to TRBD1 (6 bases). The length of the CDR3 is 14 residues. V dropped 9 bases and J dropped 4 bases, with 13 bases sitting between them. Germline assignment: CDR1 LNHDA and CDR2 SQIVND (reference sequence). CDR3: CASNREIYNSPLHF. In DNA form, the CDR3 reads TGTGCCAGCAACAGGGAAATTTATAATTCACCCCTCCACTTT.

V and J are TRBV19 and TRBJ1-6; D is possibly TRBD1 (6 bases). Germline loops: CDR1 LNHDA, CDR2 SQIVND (reference sequence). V shed 9 bases and J shed 3 bases, with 15 bases lying between them. The CDR3 runs 15 residues. The CDR3 spells CASTIGTFYNSPLHF. The CDR3, as DNA: TGTGCCAGCACCATTGGGACATTCTATAATTCACCCCTCCACTTT.

The gene calls are TRBV6-2 or TRBV6-3 and TRBJ1-2; D is perhaps TRBD1 (6 bases). This CDR3 comprises 14 residues. V was cut by 6 bases and J by 8 bases, with 19 bases left in between. Looked up from germline, CDR1 is MNHEY and CDR2 is SVGEGT. CDR3 nucleotides: TGTGCCAGCAGCAATGCCCGGACAGCCGGGGGCTACACCTTC. Its translation is CASSNARTAGGYTF.

The chain has TRBV2 and TRBJ2-5; D ambiguous. The V gene's germline CDR1 is SNHLY and CDR2 FYNNEI. Trimming left V 8 bases short and J 4 bases short, with 11 bases between. The CDR3 has 12 amino acids. In DNA form, the CDR3 reads TGTGCCAGCGCCCCACGGTTAGAGACCCAGTACTTC. It codes for CASAPRLETQYF.

The gene calls are TRBV7-9 and TRBJ1-2, with 12 nucleotides matching TRBD1. V was pared by 1 base and J by 2 bases, with 8 bases of the junction left unmatched. The CDR3 consists of 18 residues. CDR1 is SEHNR and CDR2 is FQNEAQ in the germline V gene (reference sequence). In DNA form, the CDR3 reads TGTGCCAGCAGCTTAGAGACAGGGACAGGGGGCGCCAACTATGGCTACACCTTC. Encoded protein: CASSLETGTGGANYGYTF.

The V call is TRBV6-2 or TRBV6-3, the J call TRBJ2-5, with 10 bases identical to TRBD2. Per the germline V gene, CDR1 is MNHEY and CDR2 is SVGEGT. The CDR3 sequence is 18 residues long. After removal of 0 bases from V and 5 bases from J, the junction contained 12 bases not matched to a gene. CDR3 residues: CASSYSGLAVVARETQYF. CDR3 nucleotide sequence: TGTGCCAGCAGTTACTCAGGACTAGCGGTGGTCGCACGGGAGACCCAGTACTTC.